This T cell receptor beta chain was recorded in a study of graft-versus-host responses after intestinal transplantation. Responders labeled with CFSE (roughly 200,000) were plated with roughly 200,000 irradiated, violet-dye-labeled stimulators. Germline loops: CDR1 MNHEY, CDR2 SMNVEV (reference sequence). Germline trimming cut 1 base from V and 7 bases from J; bases unmatched to any gene: 6. This CDR3 spans 14 amino acids. The assay was immunoSEQ multiplex PCR, and TCRdb's table has in-frame clones only and misses some. The sample lists 20,000 to 25,000 clones, roughly 44% occurring once. Here the sequenced sample was alloreactive CD8+ T cells from a mixed lymphocyte reaction culture, taken before transplantation. The subset is: CFSE-low proliferating T cells sorted from roughly six-day pre-transplant mixed lymphocyte reaction (GvH or HvG direction). The source is a human patient who was an organ donor for intestinal transplantation. The genes are TRBV27 and TRBJ2-7; TRBD1 matches 8 bases. The CDR3 DNA is TGTGCCAGCAGTTTATTCAGGGGGCCGTGGGAGCAGTACTTC. Its protein is CASSLFRGPWEQYF.